This record concerns one TCR beta chain sequence. Trimming removed 7 bases from V and 4 bases from J, with 10 bases in between. The CDR3 runs to 13 residues. Germline values: CDR1 MDHEN, CDR2 SYDVKM. This record belongs to a study of blood T cell repertoires in COVID-19. Study-level information: From the United States, Italy and Spain came samples of acute and convalescent COVID-19. From T cells, B-cell-depleted T cells, or PBMCs came the material, which was cDNA or gDNA.

In the original workflow: Amplified reference gene primers provided the basis for estimating nucleated cell counts. TCRdb's table, derived via immunoSEQ multiplex PCR, lists solely in-frame clones and lacks some. Clonal size and the V and J genes are those of that table, whereas D and trimming came from the DNA. The sample shows under 350,000 clones, around 87% of them seen only once. The sequenced sample was peripheral blood. The J gene is TRBJ2-2, the V gene TRBV28; D may be TRBD2 (6 bases). The receptor was derived from a man aged 18 to 35 with active or convalescent COVID-19. The CDR3 loop reads CASKTGGTGELFF. The DNA of the CDR3 is TGTGCCAGCAAGACCGGGGGCACCGGGGAGCTGTTTTTT.